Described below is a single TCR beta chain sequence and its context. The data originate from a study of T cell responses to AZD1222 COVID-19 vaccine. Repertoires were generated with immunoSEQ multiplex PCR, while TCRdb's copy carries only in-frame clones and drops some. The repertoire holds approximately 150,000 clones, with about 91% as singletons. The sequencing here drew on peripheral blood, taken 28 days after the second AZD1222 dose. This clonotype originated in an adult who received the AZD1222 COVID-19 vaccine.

DNA of the CDR3: TGTGCCAGCAGGTCCCACTACGAGCAGTACTTC. Protein product: CASRSHYEQYF. The chain recombines TRBV6-6 with TRBJ2-7; D gene ambiguous. The CDR3 loop spans 11 amino acids. Germline CDR1 and CDR2: MNHNY and SVGAGI (reference sequence). V lost 6 bases, J lost 3 bases, and 6 bases lay in between.